This T cell receptor (beta chain) was recovered during a study of T cell repertoires in cytomegalovirus infection (dated by TCRdb to about 2019). With regard to the full study: Alongside well-studied HLA-B-restricted epitopes, the peptide stimulations were aimed at recently identified HLA-C-restricted CMV epitopes, whose presentation resists viral immunomodulation. Donor HLA type was relevant to the analysis, as public TCR beta signatures indicated carriage of CMV infection together with the matching HLA type. Beyond this particular receptor, the publication reports: Carriers of CMV infection plus the relevant HLA type were discriminated by the cumulative frequency of public TCR beta family members in the study cohort and in an independent approximately 340-donor cohort. The ex vivo response was dominated by HLA-C-restricted CMV-specific TCR beta clonotypes, and the single most frequent clonotype in two of eight donors was supplied by these HLA-C-restricted clonotypes.

The germline V gene supplies CDR1 LGHNA and CDR2 YSLEER. The CDR3, from cysteine to phenylalanine, totals 16 residues. CDR3 DNA only is kept here, 48 bases in frame from base 1. The germline ends are 14 bases apart after V is trimmed by 2 bases and J by 1 base. The treatment or condition label for this specimen denotes: in vitro stimulation with specific CMV peptide epitopes to enrich CMV-specific T cells. This clonotype was found a few times. The target of this receptor is not known. One base away there is no much larger clone; base qualities are not given. The listed sequencing device is Illumina HiSeq 1500. TCRdb took the public reads, trimmed them with fastp at Q25, ran MiXCR for clone calling and kept in-frame beta chains. Rows merge per CDR3 protein into single entries with the most common DNA and genes. The sample records fewer than 1,000,000 distinct CDR3 sequences, approximately 31% of which are singletons. Around 15% of the sample lies in the top ten.

The V and J genes are TRBV4-3 and TRBJ2-5; the D element might be TRBD1 or TRBD2, as each aligns at 5 bases. Source: cultured CD8+ T cells from PBMCs, taken from culture after CMV antigen stimulation. The TCR comes from a human donor in good health (CMV status not recorded). Some clones in this sample may be carry-over from other donors' samples. The DNA is as follows: TGCGCCAGCAGCCAACTTGGGACCGACCTCCAAGAGACCCAGTACTTC. It translates as CASSQLGTDLQETQYF.